Following are 8 T cell receptor beta chains from one sample sequenced in a study of T cells in Graves' hyperthyroidism and ophthalmopathy. There were TCR beta CDR3 regions amplified from RNA transcripts. The TCR CDR3 was amplified in a first-round RT-PCR using the HTBI primer set. TCRdb reprocessed the multiplex PCR reads via MiXCR and lists one record per CDR3 protein. The table shows about 420,000 distinct CDR3 sequences, with around 14% occurring only once. The sample comprised blood. These receptors were taken from a woman aged 18-35 years with Graves' hyperthyroidism.

This clonotype was observed at least ten times. This chain uses TRBV9 with TRBJ2-7; D perhaps matches TRBD1 (5 bases). The germline CDR1 and CDR2 sequences are SGDLS and YYNGEE. V was pared by 0 bases and J by 5 bases, with 15 bases between. CDR3 length equals 15 residues. The CDR3 region has the DNA TGTGCCAGCAGCGTAGAACAGGTCCCCCTGGACGAGCAGTACTTC. This translates into CASSVEQVPLDEQYF.

Comments on this clonotype: A much larger clone differs by one base, so this may be a read error. The chain carries TRBV30 and TRBJ1-2; 7 nucleotides align to TRBD1. Germline V lookup: CDR1 GTSNPN, CDR2 SVGIG (reference sequence). The V gene end was trimmed by 3 bases and the J gene end by 5 bases; junction bases not matched to a gene: 18. The CDR3 runs 17 residues. The CDR3 DNA reads TGTGCCTGGAGGCCGACACTTAGGACAGGCAAACGGTATGGCTACACCTTC. Amino acids: CAWRPTLRTGKRYGYTF.

V is TRBV7-2 and J is TRBJ1-5; no firm D call. This CDR3 is 13 amino acids long. The germline V gene encodes CDR1 SGHTA and CDR2 FQGNSA. V was cut by 1 base and J by 5 bases, with 6 bases left in between. The CDR3 bases are TGTGCCAGCAGCTTAGTGGGCCATCAGCCCCAGCATTTT. Encoded protein: CASSLVGHQPQHF.

This clonotype was picked up a small number of times. The rearrangement uses TRBV9 and TRBJ1-3, with 7 bases aligning to TRBD1. This CDR3 contains 15 residues. Germline assignment: CDR1 SGDLS and CDR2 YYNGEE. J gave up 0 bases and V 4 bases, and 4 bases lay outside the gene matches. The CDR3 region has the DNA TGTGCCAGCAGCCTCAGGGGGTTCTCTGGAAACACCATATATTTT. Its translation is CASSLRGFSGNTIYF.

In its sample, this clonotype was seen many times. V and J are TRBV6-1 and TRBJ1-1; D not resolved. Germline CDR1 is MNHNS and CDR2 is SASEGT. Trimming took off 5 bases at V and 0 bases at J, with 10 bases between the two ends. The CDR3 covers 14 residues. The chain's CDR3 is CASSLVDLNTEAFF. The CDR3 coding sequence is TGTGCCAGCAGTCTCGTGGATTTGAACACTGAAGCTTTCTTT.

This clonotype has ten or more counts. CDR3 sequence (DNA): TGTGCCAGCAGTTTCGGGACAGTAAATCAGCCCCAGCATTTT. It yields the protein CASSFGTVNQPQHF. The rearrangement links TRBV28 to TRBJ1-5; 7 bases align to TRBD1. The CDR3 has 14 amino acids. J was trimmed by 4 bases and V by 3 bases; bases with no gene match: 3. Germline CDR1 MDHEN, CDR2 SYDVKM.

This clonotype occurred many times. This chain joins TRBV2 and TRBJ2-1; the D gene is possibly TRBD2 (5 bases). Germline V gene data show CDR1 as SNHLY and CDR2 as FYNNEI. CDR3 length: 12 amino acids. Trimming shortened V by 4 bases and J by 12 bases, and 13 bases separated the two germline ends. Here the CDR3 reads CASSGSGSAQFF. In DNA, the CDR3 is TGTGCCAGCAGTGGGAGCGGTTCGGCGCAGTTCTTC.

This clonotype showed up many times. The chain links TRBV6-5 to TRBJ1-6; 10 bases map to TRBD1. This CDR3 contains 14 residues. V was clipped by 8 bases and J by 7 bases; unmatched bases: 5. From germline, CDR1 is MNHEY and CDR2 SVGAGI. CDR3 DNA sequence: TGTGCCAGCGAGACAGGGGGCGCGAATTCACCCCTCCACTTT. The encoded protein is CASETGGANSPLHF.